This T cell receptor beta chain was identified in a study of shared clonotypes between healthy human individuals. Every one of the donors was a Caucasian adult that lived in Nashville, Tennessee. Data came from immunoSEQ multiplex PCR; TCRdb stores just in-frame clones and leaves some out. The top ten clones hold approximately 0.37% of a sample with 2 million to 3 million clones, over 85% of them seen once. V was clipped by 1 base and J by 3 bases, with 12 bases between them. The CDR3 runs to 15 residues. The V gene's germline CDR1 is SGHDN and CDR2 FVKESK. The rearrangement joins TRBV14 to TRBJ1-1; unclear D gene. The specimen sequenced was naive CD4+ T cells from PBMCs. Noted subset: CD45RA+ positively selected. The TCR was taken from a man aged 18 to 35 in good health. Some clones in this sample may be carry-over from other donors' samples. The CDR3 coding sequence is TGTGCCAGCAGCCAAGTTTCCCGAAGGGACACTGAAGCTTTCTTT. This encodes CASSQVSRRDTEAFF.